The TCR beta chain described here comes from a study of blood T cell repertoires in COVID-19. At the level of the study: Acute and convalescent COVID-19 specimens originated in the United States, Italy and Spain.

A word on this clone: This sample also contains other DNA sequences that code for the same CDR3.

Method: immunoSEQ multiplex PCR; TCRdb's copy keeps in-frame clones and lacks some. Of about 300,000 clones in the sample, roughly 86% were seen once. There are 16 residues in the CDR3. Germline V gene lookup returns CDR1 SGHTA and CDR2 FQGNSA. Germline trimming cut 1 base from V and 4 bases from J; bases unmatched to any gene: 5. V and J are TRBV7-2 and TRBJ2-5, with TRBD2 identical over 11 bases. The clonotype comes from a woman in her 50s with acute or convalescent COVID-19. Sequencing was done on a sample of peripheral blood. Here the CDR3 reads CASSLVAGGPGETQYF. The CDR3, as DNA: TGTGCCAGCAGCTTAGTAGCGGGAGGGCCGGGAGAGACCCAGTACTTC.